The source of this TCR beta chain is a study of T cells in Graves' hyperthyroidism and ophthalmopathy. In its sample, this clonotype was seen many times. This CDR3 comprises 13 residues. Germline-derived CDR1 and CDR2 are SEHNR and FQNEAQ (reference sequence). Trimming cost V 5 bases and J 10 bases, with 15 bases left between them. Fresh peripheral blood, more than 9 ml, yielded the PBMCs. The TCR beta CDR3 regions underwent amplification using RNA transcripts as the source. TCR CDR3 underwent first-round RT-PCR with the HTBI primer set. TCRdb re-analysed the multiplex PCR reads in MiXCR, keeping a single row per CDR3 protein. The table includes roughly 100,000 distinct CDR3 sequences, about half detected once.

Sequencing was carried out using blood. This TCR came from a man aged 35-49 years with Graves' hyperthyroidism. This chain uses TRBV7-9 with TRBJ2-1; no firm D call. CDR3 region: CASSPRPLREQFF. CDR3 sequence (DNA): TGTGCCAGCAGCCCTAGACCCCTACGGGAGCAGTTCTTC.